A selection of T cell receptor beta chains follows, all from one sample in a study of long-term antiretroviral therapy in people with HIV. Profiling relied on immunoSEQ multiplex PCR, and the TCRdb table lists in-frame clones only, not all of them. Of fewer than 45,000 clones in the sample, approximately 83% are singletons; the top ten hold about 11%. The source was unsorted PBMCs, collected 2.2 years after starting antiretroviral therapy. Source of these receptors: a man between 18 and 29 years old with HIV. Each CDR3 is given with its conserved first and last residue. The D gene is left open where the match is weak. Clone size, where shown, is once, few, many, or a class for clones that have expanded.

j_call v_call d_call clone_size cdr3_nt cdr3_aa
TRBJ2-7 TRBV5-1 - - TGCGCCAGCAGCTTGGCCGGGGTTTACTACGAGCAGTACTTC CASSLAGVYYEQYF
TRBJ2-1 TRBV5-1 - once TGCGCCAGCAGCTGGGACTACAATGAGCAGTTCTTC CASSWDYNEQFF
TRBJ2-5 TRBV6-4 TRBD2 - TGTGCCAGCAGTGACTCGCCGACTAGCGGAAAAGAGACCCAGTACTTC CASSDSPTSGKETQYF
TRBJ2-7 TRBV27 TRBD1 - TGTGCCAGCAGCCGTGATCCGGGACAGGGGATCCACGAGCAGTACTTC CASSRDPGQGIHEQYF
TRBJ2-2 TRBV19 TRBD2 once TGTGCCAGTAGTCAAAGACTAGCGGGGGGCACCGGGGAGCTGTTTTTT CASSQRLAGGTGELFF
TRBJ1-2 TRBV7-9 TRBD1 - TGTGCCAGCAGCTTAGAAGGACAGGGACATAACTATGGCTACACCTTC CASSLEGQGHNYGYTF
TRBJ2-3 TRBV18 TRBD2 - TGTGCCAGCTCACCTGGACTAGCAGCAAGCACAGATACGCAGTATTTT CASSPGLAASTDTQYF
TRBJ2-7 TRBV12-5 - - TGTGCTAGTGGTTTGGTACCGGAGTCCTACGAGCAGTACTTC CASGLVPESYEQYF
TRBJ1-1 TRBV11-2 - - TGTGCCAGCAGCTTAATTGATAGGTACGGGAACCCTTGGGGTACTGAAGCTTTCTTT CASSLIDRYGNPWGTEAFF
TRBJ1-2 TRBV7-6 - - TGTGCCAGCAGCTTAGACACCCAGGGGCTCTATGGCTACACCTTC CASSLDTQGLYGYTF
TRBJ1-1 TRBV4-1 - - TGCGCCAGCAGCCCGGGGTACACTGAAGCTTTCTTT CASSPGYTEAFF
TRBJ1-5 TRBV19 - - TGTGCCAGTAGGCCGGGGACGATAAACGGTCAGCCCCAGCATTTT CASRPGTINGQPQHF
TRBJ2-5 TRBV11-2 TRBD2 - TGTGCCAGCAGCAAAGTGGTAGCGGGGGGGGTAGTAGAGACCCAGTACTTC CASSKVVAGGVVETQYF
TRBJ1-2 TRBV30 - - TGTGCCTGGAGTGGAAGGGCAGGGAACTATGGCTACACCTTC CAWSGRAGNYGYTF
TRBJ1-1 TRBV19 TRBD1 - TGTGCCAGTAGTAGACAGGGAGACACTGAAGCTTTCTTT CASSRQGDTEAFF
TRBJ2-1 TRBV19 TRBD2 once TGTGCCGTCACTAGCGGGGGGATCAATGAGCAGTTCTTC CAVTSGGINEQFF
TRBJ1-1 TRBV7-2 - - TGTGCCAGCAGCTTGACGAACATAATGAACACTGAAGCTTTCTTT CASSLTNIMNTEAFF
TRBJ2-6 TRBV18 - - TGTGCCAGCTCACCTCAGGAGGGTGGGGCGGGGGCCAACGTCCTGACTTTC CASSPQEGGAGANVLTF
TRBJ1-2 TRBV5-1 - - TGCGCCAGCAGCTTGGGGGACCGTGGCTACACCTTC CASSLGDRGYTF
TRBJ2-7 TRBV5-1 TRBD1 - TGCGCCAGCAGCTCCGGGACAGGGATAGGGGATTACGAGCAGTACTTC CASSSGTGIGDYEQYF
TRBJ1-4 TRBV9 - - TGTGCCAGCAGCGTAGGGGGGGCCGGTAATGAAAAACTGTTTTTT CASSVGGAGNEKLFF
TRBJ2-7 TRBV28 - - TGTGCCAGCAATGAGCCCCGGGGGCGCTCCGAGCAGTACTTC CASNEPRGRSEQYF
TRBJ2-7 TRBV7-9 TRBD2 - TGTGCCAGCAGCCTCGCGGGGGGCTACGAGCAGTACTTC CASSLAGGYEQYF
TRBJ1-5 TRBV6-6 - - TGTGCCAGCAGTTACCCGGGGACGCCGCATTTT CASSYPGTPHF
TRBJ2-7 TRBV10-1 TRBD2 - TGCGCCAGCGAGGAAGCGGGAGGAGGCTACGAGCAGTACTTC CASEEAGGGYEQYF
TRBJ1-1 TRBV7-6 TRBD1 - TGTGCCAGCAGCCCTCCTACAGGGGGCCCGGCTGAAGCTTTCTTT CASSPPTGGPAEAFF
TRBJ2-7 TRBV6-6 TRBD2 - TGTGCCAGCAGTTACCCGGGGAGGGCCGTAGTTTACGAGCAGTACTTC CASSYPGRAVVYEQYF
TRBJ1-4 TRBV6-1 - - TGTGCCAGCAGTACGTACGGGGCAACTAATGAAAAACTGTTTTTT CASSTYGATNEKLFF
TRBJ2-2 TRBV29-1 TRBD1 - TGCAGCGGAATACAGGGGGCGACCGGGGAGCTGTTTTTT CSGIQGATGELFF
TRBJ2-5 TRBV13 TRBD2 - TGTGCCAGCAGCCCCGGAGGACTAGGCCAAGAGACCCAGTACTTC CASSPGGLGQETQYF
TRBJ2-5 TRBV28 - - TGTGCCAGCAGCCCCCAGGGGGGTGAGCAAGAGACCCAGTACTTC CASSPQGGEQETQYF
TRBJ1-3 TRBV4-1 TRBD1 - TGCGCCAGCAGCCAAGTTCCAAGACAGGGGGAGATTGGAAACACCATATATTTT CASSQVPRQGEIGNTIYF
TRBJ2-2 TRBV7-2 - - TGTGCCAGCAGCTCACAGGGGAGTGGGGGGACCGGGGAGCTGTTTTTT CASSSQGSGGTGELFF
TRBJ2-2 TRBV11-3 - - TGTGCCAGCAGCTTAGGGACTGCTAACACCGGGGAGCTGTTTTTT CASSLGTANTGELFF
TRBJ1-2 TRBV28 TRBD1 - TGTGCCAGCGCCCCGGGACAGGGAGGGGGTGGCTACACCTTC CASAPGQGGGGYTF
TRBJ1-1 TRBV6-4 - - TGTGCCAGCAGACCATTCCCAGGGCCGAACACTGAAGCTTTCTTT CASRPFPGPNTEAFF
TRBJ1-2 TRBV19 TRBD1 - TGTGCCAGTAGTGCGGGACAGGGCTATGGCTACACCTTC CASSAGQGYGYTF